One and the same sample provided the 8 T cell receptor beta chains below, sequenced in a study of T cell repertoires in cytomegalovirus infection. TCRdb reprocessed the reads via MiXCR and lists one record per CDR3 protein. This table has 150,000 to 200,000 distinct CDR3 sequences, 28% appearing once. What was sequenced was PBMCs. All receptors derive from a human donor in good health (CMV status not recorded). Some clones in this sample may be carry-over from other donors' samples.

This clonotype was observed once. DNA for the CDR3: TGTGCCATCAGTGATGGAAACACCATATATTTT. Translated: CAISDGNTIYF. This chain links TRBV10-3 with TRBJ1-3, with D uncertain. CDR1 is ENHRY and CDR2 is SYGVKD in the germline V gene. This CDR3 is built from 11 residues. Trimming cost V 3 bases and J 3 bases, with 0 bases left between them.

Ten or more counts support this clonotype. The rearrangement links TRBV7-3 to TRBJ2-2; 9 bases align to TRBD1. Germline assignment: CDR1 SGHTA and CDR2 FQGTGA. After removal of 2 bases from V and 4 bases from J, the junction contained 5 bases not matched to a gene. CDR3 length equals 16 residues. The CDR3 reads CASSLSGQGFTGELFF. The CDR3 DNA reads as TGTGCCAGCAGCTTATCTGGACAGGGGTTCACCGGGGAGCTGTTTTTT. The full variable domain, its missing parts supplied by reference TRBV7-3 and TRBJ2-2, is GAGVSQTPSNKVTEKGKYVELRCDPISGHTALYWYRQSLGQGPEFLIYFQGTGAADDSGLPNDRFFAVRPEGSVSTLKIQRTERGDSAVYLCASSLSGQGFTGELFFGEGSRLTVL.

This clonotype came up a few times. In nucleotides, the CDR3 is TGTGCCACCAGCAGAGACCCCCAGGGCCGATCACTCACTGAAGCTTTCTTT. Its protein product is CATSRDPQGRSLTEAFF. This sequence joins TRBV15 and TRBJ1-1, with D possibly being TRBD1 (5 bases). The length of the CDR3 is 17 residues. Trimming shortened V by 0 bases and J by 4 bases, and 18 bases separated the two germline ends. Germline V CDR1 and CDR2: LNHNV, YYDKDF (reference sequence).

This clonotype has ten or more counts. V is TRBV12-3 or TRBV12-4 and J is TRBJ2-7; D remains unclear. The CDR3 covers 13 residues. Trimming removed 1 base at V and 7 bases at J, with 11 bases between. CDR3 nucleotides: TGTGCCAGCAGTTTAGGAGCCCTCGTGGAGCAGTACTTC. It translates to CASSLGALVEQYF.

V usage is TRBV7-6 and J usage is TRBJ1-3, with unresolved D. Deletions cut 5 bases from V and 0 bases from J, with 11 bases between. CDR1 SGHVS and CDR2 FNYEAQ come from the germline V gene. CDR3 length equals 15 residues. The CDR3 nucleotides read TGTGCCAGCAGCCCGGCCTTGGTCTCTGGAAACACCATATATTTT. Protein: CASSPALVSGNTIYF.

This clonotype was detected a few times. The chain combines TRBV4-1 with TRBJ2-5, with D possibly TRBD1 on 5 matching bases. V was pared by 4 bases and J by 2 bases, with 14 bases between. CDR1 and CDR2 (germline): MGHRA, YSYEKL. The CDR3 totals 15 residues. CDR3 in amino acids: CASSPTEDGQETQYF. The CDR3, as DNA: TGCGCCAGCAGCCCGACAGAGGATGGGCAAGAGACCCAGTACTTC.

The chain has TRBV2 and TRBJ1-4; D gene uncertain. The CDR3 spans 16 residues. The germline gives CDR1 SNHLY, CDR2 FYNNEI. Between the trimmed V and J ends, which lost 5 bases and 0 bases, there was a span of 13 bases. The DNA of the CDR3 is TGTGCCAGCAGTCAGGACGTAGTTGCAACTAATGAAAAACTGTTTTTT. Translation gives CASSQDVVATNEKLFF.

The rearrangement joins TRBV29-1 to TRBJ1-2; the D gene is possibly TRBD1 (5 bases). Germline V gene data show CDR1 as SQVTM and CDR2 as ANQGSEA. The CDR3 length is 12 residues. Trimming left V 4 bases short and J 6 bases short, with 12 bases between. The CDR3 region is CSVGDGGDGYTF. CDR3 sequence (DNA): TGCAGCGTTGGAGACGGGGGAGATGGCTACACCTTC.